The 26 T cell receptor beta chains reported below all come from one sample, sequenced in a study of shared clonotypes between healthy human individuals. Libraries were prepared by immunoSEQ multiplex PCR; TCRdb keeps only in-frame clonotypes and omits some of them. Found here are about 2 million clones, about 95% of them singletons; the top ten hold around 1.1%. CD45RO-negative, CCR7-positively selected cells formed the naive CD8 fraction, excluding terminally differentiated effector memory CD45RA+ cells. Material: naive CD8+ T cells sorted from blood. These receptors were taken from a man aged 18 to 30 in good health.

About this clone: Other DNA sequences in this sample translate to the same CDR3. The gene calls are TRBV28 and TRBJ1-5; no reliable D call. The germline V gene has CDR1 MDHEN and CDR2 SYDVKM. The CDR3 sequence is 15 residues long. Trimming cost V 3 bases and J 0 bases, with 9 bases left between them. The CDR3 DNA reads as TGTGCCAGCAGTTTGCTTGGGGTTAGCAATCAGCCCCAGCATTTT. Its protein product is CASSLLGVSNQPQHF.

This clone occurred a few times. V usage is TRBV4-1 and J usage is TRBJ2-7; no clear D gene. Trimming stripped 0 bases from V and 2 bases from J, with 8 bases between. Germline CDR1 and CDR2: MGHRA and YSYEKL. The CDR3 runs to 14 residues. CDR3: CASSQEDDTYEQYF. CDR3 DNA sequence: TGCGCCAGCAGCCAAGAAGACGATACCTACGAGCAGTACTTC.

The chain couples TRBV10-3 to TRBJ2-3, with a weak D call TRBD2 (6 bases). The CDR3 spans 14 residues. The germline V and J ends were trimmed by 3 bases and 4 bases, with 11 bases remaining between them. From germline, CDR1 is ENHRY and CDR2 SYGVKD. CDR3 sequence: CAISDGGSSDTQYF. In DNA form, the CDR3 reads TGTGCCATCAGTGATGGAGGGAGCTCAGATACGCAGTATTTT.

This rearrangement joins TRBV15 to TRBJ2-7; D may match TRBD1 or TRBD2 (6 bases each). In germline, CDR1 is LNHNV, CDR2 YYDKDF (reference sequence). The CDR3 has 15 amino acids. V lost 0 bases and J 4 bases, leaving 13 bases between the germline ends. The CDR3 here is CATSRDRGLAYEQYF. The CDR3 DNA reads TGTGCCACCAGCAGAGATCGGGGGCTAGCTTACGAGCAGTACTTC.

This chain joins TRBV27 and TRBJ2-3; 7 nucleotides line up with TRBD2. Germline trimming cut 4 bases from V and 2 bases from J; bases unmatched to any gene: 12. Per the germline V gene, CDR1 is MNHEY and CDR2 is SMNVEV (reference sequence). CDR3 length equals 17 residues. The CDR3 is CASSYHPASGYTDTQYF. The CDR3 DNA follows: TGTGCCAGCAGTTACCACCCGGCTAGCGGCTACACAGATACGCAGTATTTT.

In this sample, this clone turned up once. The chain joins TRBV7-8 to TRBJ2-7, with D tentatively TRBD1 or TRBD2 (5 bases each). Germline V gene sequence: CDR1 SGHVS, CDR2 FQNEAQ. The CDR3 extends over 17 amino acids. V was trimmed by 1 base and J by 2 bases, leaving 18 bases between them. The CDR3 spells CASSLDRDGGDPYEQYF. The CDR3 DNA sequence: TGTGCCAGCAGCTTAGACCGGGACGGCGGCGACCCCTACGAGCAGTACTTC.

The chain employs TRBV27 and TRBJ2-7; D might be TRBD1 or TRBD2, each matching 7 bases. The V gene lost 5 bases and the J gene lost 5 bases, with 22 bases spanning the gap. CDR3 length: 16 amino acids. Per germline, CDR1 MNHEY and CDR2 SMNVEV (reference sequence). This CDR3 reads CASSPKGAGGENEQYF. The DNA for the CDR3 is TGTGCCAGCAGTCCAAAGGGGGCAGGGGGGGAAAACGAGCAGTACTTC.

Notes on this clone: This sample includes further DNA sequences coding for the same CDR3. The gene calls are TRBV11-2 and TRBJ2-7, with unresolved D. This CDR3 comprises 14 residues. The V end lost 3 bases, the J end lost 0 bases, and 9 bases lay between the germline ends. CDR1 and CDR2 (germline): SGHAT, FQNNGV. CDR3 nucleotide sequence: TGTGCCAGCAGCTTTGGTTCTGGCTCCTACGAGCAGTACTTC. This gives the protein CASSFGSGSYEQYF.

Remarks on this clone: Other DNA sequences in this specimen translate into the identical CDR3. This chain links TRBV19 with TRBJ1-1; D gene uncertain. Deletions cut 8 bases from V and 1 base from J, with 8 bases between. Germline V gene lookup returns CDR1 LNHDA and CDR2 SQIVND (reference sequence). There are 12 residues in the CDR3. CDR3 DNA: TGTGCCAGTTCAACAGCGAACACTGAAGCTTTCTTT. As protein: CASSTANTEAFF.

The J gene is TRBJ2-7, the V gene TRBV13, with 9 bases identical to TRBD1. Trimming removed 1 base from V and 3 bases from J; junction bases left unmatched: 4. CDR3 length equals 15 residues. CDR1 PRHDT and CDR2 FYEKMQ come from the germline V gene (reference sequence). Written as DNA, the CDR3 is TGTGCCAGCAGCTTAGCGGGACAGGGATTCTACGAGCAGTACTTC. Translated: CASSLAGQGFYEQYF.

The chain carries TRBV6-1 and TRBJ2-7; TRBD2 aligns across 7 bases. This CDR3 is 14 amino acids long. Germline CDR1 is MNHNS and CDR2 is SASEGT. Trimming took 6 bases from V and 3 from J; bases not matched to a gene: 8. CDR3 nucleotides: TGTGCCAGCAGGGCGCGGGGGTCATACTACGAGCAGTACTTC. Encoded protein: CASRARGSYYEQYF.

J is TRBJ2-2 and V is TRBV7-9; D gene ambiguous. CDR3 length: 17 amino acids. The V gene lost 4 bases and the J gene lost 0 bases, with 15 bases spanning the gap. CDR1 is SEHNR, CDR2 FQNEAQ, per germline (reference sequence). The CDR3 sequence is CASSSGESVTNTGELFF. CDR3 coding DNA: TGTGCCAGCAGCTCGGGTGAGAGCGTCACGAACACCGGGGAGCTGTTTTTT.

V and J are TRBV9 and TRBJ2-3; 10 bases align to TRBD2. The length of the CDR3 is 15 residues. V shed 1 base, J shed 2 bases, and the junction held 1 base outside the gene matches. Germline V lookup: CDR1 SGDLS, CDR2 YYNGEE. CDR3 sequence: CASSVSGGATDTQYF. The DNA of the CDR3 is TGTGCCAGCAGCGTAAGCGGGGGGGCCACAGATACGCAGTATTTT.

This chain connects TRBV4-3 to TRBJ1-4, with D tentatively TRBD1 (6 bases). There are 16 residues in the CDR3. Germline assignment: CDR1 LGHNA and CDR2 YSLEER. Trimming cost V 0 bases and J 5 bases, with 13 bases left between them. CDR3 nucleotide sequence: TGCGCCAGCAGCCAAGATCGAAACAGGGTAAATGAAAAACTGTTTTTT. Its translation: CASSQDRNRVNEKLFF.

The chain combines TRBV4-1 with TRBJ1-3, with TRBD1 as a possible D gene (5 bases). The CDR3 covers 14 residues. Germline V CDR1 and CDR2: MGHRA, YSYEKL. V was pared by 6 bases and J by 6 bases, with 15 bases between. For the CDR3, the DNA is TGCGCCAGCAGTCGAGGGGACCAGGAAAACACCATATATTTT. It is translated as CASSRGDQENTIYF.

This rearrangement joins TRBV13 to TRBJ2-7, with D tentatively TRBD1 or TRBD2 (5 bases each). Germline assignment: CDR1 PRHDT and CDR2 FYEKMQ (reference sequence). This CDR3 comprises 15 residues. Trimming removed 3 bases from V and 3 bases from J, with 15 bases in between. The CDR3 reads CASSLGTVGYYEQYF. The DNA of the CDR3 is TGTGCCAGCAGCTTGGGGACCGTTGGCTACTACGAGCAGTACTTC.

This chain links TRBV28 with TRBJ2-7; D is possibly TRBD1 (5 bases). The CDR3 loop spans 14 amino acids. Trimming removed 3 bases from V and 1 base from J, with 10 bases in between. Germline CDR1 and CDR2: MDHEN and SYDVKM. In nucleotides, the CDR3 is TGTGCCAGCAGTTTTTCAAGGGGTTCCTACGAGCAGTACTTC. This codes for CASSFSRGSYEQYF. The variable domain in full, with the rest retrieved from reference TRBV28 and TRBJ2-7, is DVKVTQSSRYLVKRTGEKVFLECVQDMDHENMFWYRQDPGLGLRLIYFSYDVKMKEKGDIPEGYSVSREKKERFSLILESASTNQTSMYLCASSFSRGSYEQYFGPGTRLTVT.

The V call is TRBV27, the J call TRBJ2-7; no firm D call. V was clipped by 5 bases and J by 2 bases, with 13 bases between them. The CDR3 runs 14 residues. CDR1 MNHEY and CDR2 SMNVEV come from the germline V gene (reference sequence). The CDR3 DNA reads as TGTGCCAGCAGTACGGACGGAGACCCCTACGAGCAGTACTTC. It is translated as CASSTDGDPYEQYF.

The CDR3 DNA is TGTGCCAGCAGTGATGACAGGGAGGGAGAGACCCAGTACTTC. It codes for CASSDDREGETQYF. J is TRBJ2-5 and V is TRBV6-6, with D tentatively TRBD1 or TRBD2 (7 bases each). Trimming removed 5 bases from V and 4 bases from J, with 14 bases in between. Germline-derived CDR1 and CDR2 are MNHNY and SVGAGI (reference sequence). The CDR3 sequence is 14 residues long.

This sequence joins TRBV14 and TRBJ2-4, with TRBD1 matching 7 bases. Germline-derived CDR1 and CDR2 are SGHDN and FVKESK. With V trimmed by 4 bases and J by 0 bases, 6 bases remained unmatched. The CDR3 length is 16 residues. The CDR3 DNA reads TGTGCCAGCAGCCGAGGGACAGCGTCAGCCAAAAACATTCAGTACTTC. This translates into CASSRGTASAKNIQYF. The whole variable domain, remainder taken from reference TRBV14 and TRBJ2-4, is EAGVTQFPSHSVIEKGQTVTLRCDPISGHDNLYWYRRVMGKEIKFLLHFVKESKQDESGMPNNRFLAERTGGTYSTLKVQPAELEDSGVYFCASSRGTASAKNIQYFGAGTRLSVL.

The chain uses TRBV6-1 and TRBJ2-2; 9 nucleotides line up with TRBD1. Germline-derived CDR1 and CDR2 are MNHNS and SASEGT. With V trimmed by 3 bases and J by 5 bases, 4 bases remained unmatched. The CDR3 sequence is 15 residues long. The chain's CDR3 is CASSEDRGRTGELFF. CDR3 in DNA: TGTGCCAGCAGTGAGGACAGGGGACGGACCGGGGAGCTGTTTTTT.

V gene TRBV13 combines with J gene TRBJ1-2; TRBD1 might be the D (6 bases). From germline, CDR1 is PRHDT and CDR2 FYEKMQ (reference sequence). Trimming took 10 bases from V and 0 from J, leaving 21 bases between them. The CDR3 is 16 amino acids. As DNA, the CDR3 is TGTGCCACCTCCCTCCGGGGGGCCGCTGCTAACTATGGCTACACCTTC. Translated, it gives CATSLRGAAANYGYTF.

The chain is built from TRBV7-2 and TRBJ1-2; TRBD1 agrees at 9 bases. CDR1 is SGHTA and CDR2 is FQGNSA in the germline V gene. Unmatched junction bases numbered 11, after V lost 6 bases and J lost 3 bases. This CDR3 is built from 16 residues. Written as DNA, the CDR3 is TGTGCCAGCAGTCTCCAGGACAGGGGCGGTTACTATGGCTACACCTTC. Residues: CASSLQDRGGYYGYTF.

This chain uses TRBV28 with TRBJ2-7, with D hard to call. The CDR3 loop spans 14 amino acids. Trimming took off 2 bases at V and 0 bases at J, with 8 bases between the two ends. Germline CDR1 reads MDHEN; CDR2 reads SYDVKM. CDR3 sequence (DNA): TGTGCCAGCAGTTTAGTCCACAGCTCCTACGAGCAGTACTTC. Translating gives CASSLVHSSYEQYF.

This chain uses TRBV11-2 with TRBJ2-6; 10 bases align to TRBD1. CDR3 length equals 17 residues. Trimming cost V 5 bases and J 3 bases; bases outside gene matches: 7. Germline V gene sequence: CDR1 SGHAT, CDR2 FQNNGV. The CDR3 DNA is TGTGCCAGCAGCACGACAGGGGGCAGTTTTGGGGCCAACGTCCTGACTTTC. Amino acids: CASSTTGGSFGANVLTF.

The V and J genes are TRBV5-6 and TRBJ1-6; the D is unclear. Germline V gene lookup returns CDR1 SGHDT and CDR2 YYEEEE. Trimming pared 4 bases from V and 9 bases from J, leaving 8 bases between. CDR3 length: 12 residues. The CDR3 nucleotides are TGTGCCAGCAGCGATCAAGGTTCACCCCTCCACTTT. This gives the protein CASSDQGSPLHF.